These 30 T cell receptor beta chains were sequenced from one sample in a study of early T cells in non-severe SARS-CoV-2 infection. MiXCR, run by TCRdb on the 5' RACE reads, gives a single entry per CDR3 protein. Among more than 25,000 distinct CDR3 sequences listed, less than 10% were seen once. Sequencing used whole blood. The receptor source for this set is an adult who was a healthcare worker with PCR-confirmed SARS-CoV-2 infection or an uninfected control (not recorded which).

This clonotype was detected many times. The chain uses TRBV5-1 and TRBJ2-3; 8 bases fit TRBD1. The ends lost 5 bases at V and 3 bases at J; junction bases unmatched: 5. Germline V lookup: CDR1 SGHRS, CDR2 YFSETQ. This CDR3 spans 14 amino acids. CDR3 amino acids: CASSQGAYTDTQYF. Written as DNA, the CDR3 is TGCGCCAGCAGTCAGGGGGCATATACAGATACGCAGTATTTT.

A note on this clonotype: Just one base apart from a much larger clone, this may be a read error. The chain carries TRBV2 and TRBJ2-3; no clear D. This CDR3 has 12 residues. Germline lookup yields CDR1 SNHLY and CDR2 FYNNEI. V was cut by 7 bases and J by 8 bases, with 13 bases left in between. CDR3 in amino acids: CASNVETVTQYF. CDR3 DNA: TGTGCCAGCAATGTAGAGACGGTTACGCAGTATTTT.

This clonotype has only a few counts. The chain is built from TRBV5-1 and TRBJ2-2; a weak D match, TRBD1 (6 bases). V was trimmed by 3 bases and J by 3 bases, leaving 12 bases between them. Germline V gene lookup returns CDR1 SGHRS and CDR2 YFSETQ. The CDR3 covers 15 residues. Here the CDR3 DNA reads TGCGCCAGCAGCTCAGGACAGACCTACACCGGGGAGCTGTTTTTT. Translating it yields CASSSGQTYTGELFF. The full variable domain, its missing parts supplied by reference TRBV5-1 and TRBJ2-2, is KAGVTQTPRYLIKTRGQQVTLSCSPISGHRSVSWYQQTPGQGLQFLFEYFSETQRNKGNFPGRFSGRQFSNSRSEMNVSTLELGDSALYLCASSSGQTYTGELFFGEGSRLTVL.

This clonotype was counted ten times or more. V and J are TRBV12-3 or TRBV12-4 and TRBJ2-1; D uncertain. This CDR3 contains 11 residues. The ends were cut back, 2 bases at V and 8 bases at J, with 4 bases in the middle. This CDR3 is CASSLTDEQFF. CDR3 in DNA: TGTGCCAGCAGTTTAACCGATGAGCAGTTCTTC.

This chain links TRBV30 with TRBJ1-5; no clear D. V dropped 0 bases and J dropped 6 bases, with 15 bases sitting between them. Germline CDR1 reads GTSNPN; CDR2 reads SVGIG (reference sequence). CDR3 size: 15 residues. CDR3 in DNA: TGTGCCTGGAGTGTACCCGGGTTCGGGAGTCAGCCCCAGCATTTT. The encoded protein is CAWSVPGFGSQPQHF.

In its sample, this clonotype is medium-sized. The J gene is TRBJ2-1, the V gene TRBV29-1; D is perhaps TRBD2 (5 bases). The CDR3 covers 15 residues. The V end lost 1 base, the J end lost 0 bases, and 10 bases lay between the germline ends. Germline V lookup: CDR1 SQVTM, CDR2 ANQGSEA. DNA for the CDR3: TGCAGCGTTGAAGGAGGGAAAAGCTCCTACAATGAGCAGTTCTTC. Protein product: CSVEGGKSSYNEQFF.

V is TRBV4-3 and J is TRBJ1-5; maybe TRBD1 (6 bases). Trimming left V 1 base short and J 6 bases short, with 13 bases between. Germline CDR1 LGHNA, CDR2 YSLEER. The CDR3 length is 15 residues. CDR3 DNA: TGCGCCAGCAGCCAAGTATCGGGGGCTGGTCAGCCCCAGCATTTT. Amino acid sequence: CASSQVSGAGQPQHF.

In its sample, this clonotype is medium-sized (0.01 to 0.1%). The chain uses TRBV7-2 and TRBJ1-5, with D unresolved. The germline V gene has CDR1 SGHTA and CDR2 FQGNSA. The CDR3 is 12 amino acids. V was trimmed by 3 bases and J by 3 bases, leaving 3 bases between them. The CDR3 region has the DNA TGTGCCAGCAGCTTTAACAATCAGCCCCAGCATTTT. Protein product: CASSFNNQPQHF.

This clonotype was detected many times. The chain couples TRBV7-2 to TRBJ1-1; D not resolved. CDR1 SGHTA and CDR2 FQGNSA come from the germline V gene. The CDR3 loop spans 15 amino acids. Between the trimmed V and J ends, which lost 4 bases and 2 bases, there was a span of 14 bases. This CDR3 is CASSSVQRTNTEAFF. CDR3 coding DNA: TGTGCCAGCAGCTCTGTGCAGAGAACTAACACTGAAGCTTTCTTT.

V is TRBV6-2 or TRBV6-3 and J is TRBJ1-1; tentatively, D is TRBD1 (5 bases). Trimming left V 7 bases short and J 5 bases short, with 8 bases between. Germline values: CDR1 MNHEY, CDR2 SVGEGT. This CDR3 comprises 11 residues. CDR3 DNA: TGTGCCAGCACCCAGGGAACTGAAGCTTTCTTT. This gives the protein CASTQGTEAFF.

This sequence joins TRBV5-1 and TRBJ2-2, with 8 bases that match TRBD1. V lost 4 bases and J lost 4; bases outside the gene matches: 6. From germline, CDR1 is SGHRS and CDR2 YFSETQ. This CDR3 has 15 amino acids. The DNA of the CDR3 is TGCGCCAGCAGCACGGGACAGGCGGGCACCGGGGAGCTGTTTTTT. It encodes CASSTGQAGTGELFF.

Written as DNA, the CDR3 is TGTGCCAGCAGCCAAGTCTCTAGCGGGGGCAACACCGGGGAGCTGTTTTTT. Protein sequence: CASSQVSSGGNTGELFF. The chain carries TRBV3-1 and TRBJ2-2; 10 nucleotides align to TRBD2. The germline gives CDR1 LGHDT, CDR2 YNNKEL (reference sequence). This CDR3 is built from 17 residues. V was clipped by 1 base and J by 2 bases; unmatched bases: 4.

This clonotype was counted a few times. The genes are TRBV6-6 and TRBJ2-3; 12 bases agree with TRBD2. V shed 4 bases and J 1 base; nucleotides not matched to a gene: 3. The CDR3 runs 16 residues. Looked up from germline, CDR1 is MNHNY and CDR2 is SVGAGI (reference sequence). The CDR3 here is CASSSLAGGGTDTQYF. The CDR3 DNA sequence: TGTGCCAGCAGTTCCCTAGCGGGGGGGGGCACAGATACGCAGTATTTT.

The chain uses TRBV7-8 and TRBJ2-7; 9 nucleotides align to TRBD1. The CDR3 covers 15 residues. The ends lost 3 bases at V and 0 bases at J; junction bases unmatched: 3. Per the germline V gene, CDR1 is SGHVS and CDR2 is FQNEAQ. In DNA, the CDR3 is TGTGCCAGCAGCTTTGGACAGGGGTACTCCTACGAGCAGTACTTC. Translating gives CASSFGQGYSYEQYF.

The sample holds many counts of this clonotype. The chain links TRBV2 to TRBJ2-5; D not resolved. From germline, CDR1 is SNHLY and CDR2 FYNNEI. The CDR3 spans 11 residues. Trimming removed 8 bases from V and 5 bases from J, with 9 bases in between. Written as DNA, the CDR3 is TGTGCCAGCCGGTTATCGGAGACCCAGTACTTC. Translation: CASRLSETQYF.

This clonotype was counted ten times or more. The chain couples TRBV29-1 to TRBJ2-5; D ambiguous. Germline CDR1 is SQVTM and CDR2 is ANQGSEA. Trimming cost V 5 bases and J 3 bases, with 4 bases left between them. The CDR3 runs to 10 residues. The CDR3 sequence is CSVQEETQYF. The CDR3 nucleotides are TGCAGCGTTCAGGAAGAGACCCAGTACTTC.

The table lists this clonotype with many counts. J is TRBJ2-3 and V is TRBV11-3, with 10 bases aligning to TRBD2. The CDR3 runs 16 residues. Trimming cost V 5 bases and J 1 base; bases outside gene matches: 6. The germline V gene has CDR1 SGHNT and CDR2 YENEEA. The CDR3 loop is CASSPPSGGRTDTQYF. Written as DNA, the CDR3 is TGTGCCAGCAGCCCCCCTAGCGGGGGCCGCACAGATACGCAGTATTTT.

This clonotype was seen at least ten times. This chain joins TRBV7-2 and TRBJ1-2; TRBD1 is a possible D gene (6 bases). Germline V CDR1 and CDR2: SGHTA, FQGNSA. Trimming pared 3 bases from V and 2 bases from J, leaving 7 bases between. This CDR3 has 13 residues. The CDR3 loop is CASSLGTNYGYTF. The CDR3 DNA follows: TGTGCCAGCAGCTTGGGGACAAACTATGGCTACACCTTC.

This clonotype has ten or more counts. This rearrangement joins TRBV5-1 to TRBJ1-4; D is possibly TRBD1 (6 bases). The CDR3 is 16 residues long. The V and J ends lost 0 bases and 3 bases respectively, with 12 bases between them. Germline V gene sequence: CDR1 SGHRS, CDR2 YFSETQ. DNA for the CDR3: TGCGCCAGCAGCTTGGTCACAGGGTTGTCTAATGAAAAACTGTTTTTT. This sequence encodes CASSLVTGLSNEKLFF.

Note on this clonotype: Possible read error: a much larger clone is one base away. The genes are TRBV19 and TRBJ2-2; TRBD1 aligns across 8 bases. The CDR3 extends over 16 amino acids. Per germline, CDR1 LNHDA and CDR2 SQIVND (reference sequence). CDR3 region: CASSRAGGFDTEELFF. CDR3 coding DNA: TGTGCCAGTAGTAGGGCAGGGGGCTTCGACACCGAGGAGCTGTTTTTT.

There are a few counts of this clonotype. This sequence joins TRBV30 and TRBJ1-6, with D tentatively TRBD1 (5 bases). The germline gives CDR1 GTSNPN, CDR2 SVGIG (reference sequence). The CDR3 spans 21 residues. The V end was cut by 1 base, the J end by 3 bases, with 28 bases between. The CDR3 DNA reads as TGTGCCTGGAGTGCGGTTATAAATTCCGAGACGGACACACTCTATAATTCACCCCTCCACTTT. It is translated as CAWSAVINSETDTLYNSPLHF. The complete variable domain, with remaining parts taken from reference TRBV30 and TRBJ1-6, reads SQTIHQWPATLVQPVGSPLSLECTVEGTSNPNLYWYRQAAGRGLQLLFYSVGIGQISSEVPQNLSASRPQDRQFILSSKKLLLSDSGFYLCAWSAVINSETDTLYNSPLHFGNGTRLTVT.

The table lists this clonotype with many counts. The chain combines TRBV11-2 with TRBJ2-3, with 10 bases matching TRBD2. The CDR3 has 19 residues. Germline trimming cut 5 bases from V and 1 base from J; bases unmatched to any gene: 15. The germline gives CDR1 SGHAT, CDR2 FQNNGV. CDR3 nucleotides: TGTGCCAGCAGCCCAAGTTCCGGGACTAGCGCGGGACGCACAGATACGCAGTATTTT. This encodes CASSPSSGTSAGRTDTQYF.

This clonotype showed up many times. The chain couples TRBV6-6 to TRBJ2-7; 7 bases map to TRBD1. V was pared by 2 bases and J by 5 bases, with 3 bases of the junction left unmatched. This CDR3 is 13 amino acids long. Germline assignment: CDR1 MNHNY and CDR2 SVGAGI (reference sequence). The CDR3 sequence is CASSYTGDDEQYF. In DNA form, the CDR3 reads TGTGCCAGCAGTTACACAGGGGACGACGAGCAGTACTTC.

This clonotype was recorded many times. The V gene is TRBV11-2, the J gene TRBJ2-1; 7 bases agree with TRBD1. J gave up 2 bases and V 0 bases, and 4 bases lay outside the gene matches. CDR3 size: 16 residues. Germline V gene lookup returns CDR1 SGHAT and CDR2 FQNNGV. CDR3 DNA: TGTGCCAGCAGCTTAGAGTACACAGGGGCCTACAATGAGCAGTTCTTC. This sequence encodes CASSLEYTGAYNEQFF.

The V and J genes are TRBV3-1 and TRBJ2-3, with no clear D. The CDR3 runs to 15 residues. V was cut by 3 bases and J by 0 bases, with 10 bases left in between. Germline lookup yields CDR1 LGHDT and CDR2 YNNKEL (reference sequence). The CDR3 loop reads CASSQFTTSTDTQYF. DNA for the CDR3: TGTGCCAGCAGCCAGTTTACGACTAGCACAGATACGCAGTATTTT.

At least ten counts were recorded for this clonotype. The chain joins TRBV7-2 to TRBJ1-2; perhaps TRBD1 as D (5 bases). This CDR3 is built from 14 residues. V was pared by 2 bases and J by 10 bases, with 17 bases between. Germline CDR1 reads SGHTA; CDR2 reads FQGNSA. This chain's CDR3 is CASSLYPGTFAYTF. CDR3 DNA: TGTGCCAGCAGCTTATATCCAGGGACTTTTGCCTACACCTTC. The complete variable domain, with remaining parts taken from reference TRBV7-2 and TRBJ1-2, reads GAGVSQSPSNKVTEKGKDVELRCDPISGHTALYWYRQSLGQGLEFLIYFQGNSAPDKSGLPSDRFSAERTGGSVSTLTIQRTQQEDSAVYLCASSLYPGTFAYTFGSGTRLTVV.

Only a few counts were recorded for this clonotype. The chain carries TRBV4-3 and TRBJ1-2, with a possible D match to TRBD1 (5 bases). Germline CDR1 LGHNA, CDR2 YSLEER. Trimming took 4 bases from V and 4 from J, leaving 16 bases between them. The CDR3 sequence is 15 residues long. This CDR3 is CASSRSFQGAYGYTF. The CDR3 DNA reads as TGCGCCAGCAGCCGTTCGTTCCAGGGTGCCTATGGCTACACCTTC.

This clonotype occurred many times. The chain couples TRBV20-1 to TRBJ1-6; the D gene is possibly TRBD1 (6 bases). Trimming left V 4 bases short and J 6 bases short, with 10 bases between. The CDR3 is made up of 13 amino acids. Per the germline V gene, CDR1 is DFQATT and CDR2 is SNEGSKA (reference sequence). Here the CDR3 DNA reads TGCAGTGCTATTCAGGGGAGTAATTCACCCCTCCACTTT. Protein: CSAIQGSNSPLHF.

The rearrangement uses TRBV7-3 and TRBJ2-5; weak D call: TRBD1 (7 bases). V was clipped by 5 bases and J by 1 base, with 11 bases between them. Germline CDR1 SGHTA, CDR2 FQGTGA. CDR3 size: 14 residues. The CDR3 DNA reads TGTGCCAGCAGCGCCCAGGGGGGCCAAGAGACCCAGTACTTC. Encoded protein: CASSAQGGQETQYF.

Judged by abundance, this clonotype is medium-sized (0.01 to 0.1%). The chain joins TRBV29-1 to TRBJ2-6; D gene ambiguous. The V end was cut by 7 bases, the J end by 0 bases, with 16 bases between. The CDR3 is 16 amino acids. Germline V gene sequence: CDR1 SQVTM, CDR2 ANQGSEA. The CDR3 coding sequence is TGCAGCGCCTCGACGGACCTGAACTCTGGGGCCAACGTCCTGACTTTC. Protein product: CSASTDLNSGANVLTF. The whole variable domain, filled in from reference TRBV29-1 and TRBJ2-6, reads SAVISQKPSRDICQRGTSLTIQCQVDSQVTMMFWYRQQPGQSLTLIATANQGSEATYESGFVIDKFPISRPNLTFSTLTVSNMSPEDSSIYLCSASTDLNSGANVLTFGAGSRLTVL.